Following are 14 T cell receptor beta chains from one sample sequenced in a study of T cell changes during pregnancy in multiple sclerosis. Clones were read by immunoSEQ multiplex PCR, and TCRdb kept only the in-frame ones, dropping some. The sample includes under 45,000 clones, 90% to 95% of them seen just once. The sample here was CD4+ T cells from peripheral blood mononuclear cells, taken in the third trimester of pregnancy. These TCRs come from a female donor with multiple sclerosis, enrolled in a pregnancy study.

The CDR3: CASSSDRDYGYTF. The CDR3 DNA follows: TGTGCCAGCAGCTCCGACAGGGACTATGGCTACACCTTC. The chain recombines TRBV5-4 with TRBJ1-2, with TRBD1 matching over 7 bases. Losses at the gene ends were 3 bases for V and 3 bases for J; bases not matched to a gene: 2. Germline values: CDR1 SGHNT, CDR2 YYREEE (reference sequence). The CDR3 consists of 13 residues.

This sequence joins TRBV6-4 and TRBJ2-2; 14 bases align to TRBD2. This CDR3 is built from 20 residues. Germline loops: CDR1 MRHNA, CDR2 SNTAGT. V gave up 4 bases and J gave up 0 bases; unmatched junction bases: 10. The CDR3 here is CASSAFAGTSGGANTGELFF. Written as DNA, the CDR3 is TGTGCCAGCAGTGCCTTCGCAGGGACTAGCGGGGGCGCGAACACCGGGGAGCTGTTTTTT.

The chain is built from TRBV14 and TRBJ1-1, with a possible D match to TRBD1 (5 bases). The germline V gene encodes CDR1 SGHDN and CDR2 FVKESK. The CDR3 loop spans 15 amino acids. V lost 1 base and J 4 bases, leaving 13 bases between the germline ends. CDR3 nucleotides: TGTGCCAGCAGCCAAGTCGGGGCGCGGGGCACTGAAGCTTTCTTT. This codes for CASSQVGARGTEAFF.

The J gene is TRBJ2-1, the V gene TRBV11-3; tentatively, D is TRBD1 (6 bases). Per the germline V gene, CDR1 is SGHNT and CDR2 is YENEEA. Deletions cut 1 base from V and 6 bases from J, with 10 bases between. This CDR3 comprises 14 residues. Here the CDR3 reads CASSLGTVSNEQFF. CDR3 DNA sequence: TGTGCCAGCAGCTTAGGGACAGTTAGCAATGAGCAGTTCTTC.

This chain connects TRBV5-1 to TRBJ1-6, with D tentatively TRBD1 (5 bases). Germline V gene sequence: CDR1 SGHRS, CDR2 YFSETQ. The CDR3 totals 16 residues. V gave up 5 bases and J gave up 0 bases, with 12 bases separating them. CDR3: CASREGLLSYNSPLHF. The CDR3 region has the DNA TGCGCCAGCAGGGAGGGACTACTCTCCTATAATTCACCCCTCCACTTT.

The chain joins TRBV18 to TRBJ2-2; possible D gene TRBD1, 6 bases. V lost 2 bases and J lost 5, with 15 bases in between. Per germline, CDR1 KGHSH and CDR2 LQKENI. The CDR3 length is 16 residues. CDR3 DNA sequence: TGTGCCAGCTCACCATTAGGACAGAGTGTGACCGGGGAGCTGTTTTTT. This codes for CASSPLGQSVTGELFF.

The chain couples TRBV9 to TRBJ2-3, with 8 bases fitting TRBD2. This CDR3 comprises 17 residues. Germline V gene lookup returns CDR1 SGDLS and CDR2 YYNGEE. Unmatched junction bases numbered 8, after V lost 0 bases and J lost 2 bases. CDR3 protein: CASSVDPPGLVTDTQYF. The CDR3 bases are TGTGCCAGCAGCGTAGATCCTCCGGGACTAGTCACAGATACGCAGTATTTT.

The chain combines TRBV5-8 with TRBJ2-3; D uncertain. Trimming left V 0 bases short and J 2 bases short, with 13 bases between. The CDR3 extends over 16 amino acids. CDR1 and CDR2 from the germline V gene are SGHTS and YDEGEE. CDR3 protein: CASSLGQTHTTDTQYF. The CDR3 nucleotides are TGTGCCAGCAGCTTGGGGCAGACACATACCACAGATACGCAGTATTTT.

The chain couples TRBV15 to TRBJ1-1; D unresolved. The ends were cut back, 5 bases at V and 8 bases at J, with 12 bases in the middle. This CDR3 spans 12 amino acids. Germline CDR1 is LNHNV and CDR2 is YYDKDF (reference sequence). The CDR3 loop is CATSGDIAEAFF. In nucleotides, the CDR3 is TGTGCCACCAGCGGCGACATTGCCGAAGCTTTCTTT.

The chain joins TRBV4-3 to TRBJ1-5; D may be TRBD1 (5 bases). Germline assignment: CDR1 LGHNA and CDR2 YSLEER. This CDR3 spans 15 amino acids. V was cut by 6 bases and J by 2 bases, with 14 bases left in between. The CDR3 DNA follows: TGCGCCAGCAGTTCAAGCACACAGGGCAATCAGCCCCAGCATTTT. This translates into CASSSSTQGNQPQHF.

The chain links TRBV27 to TRBJ1-4, with D hard to call. V was pared by 5 bases and J by 8 bases, with 15 bases between. The CDR3 is made up of 14 amino acids. The V gene's germline CDR1 is MNHEY and CDR2 SMNVEV (reference sequence). CDR3 sequence (DNA): TGTGCCAGCAGTCAAGCGGTGCCAAGGGAAAAACTGTTTTTT. Translation gives CASSQAVPREKLFF.

The chain employs TRBV7-8 and TRBJ1-1; D call uncertain. The CDR3 has 13 amino acids. With 3 bases removed from V and 1 base from J, the gap between germline ends came to 6 bases. The V gene's germline CDR1 is SGHVS and CDR2 FQNEAQ. As DNA, the CDR3 is TGTGCCAGCAGCTTGCGGAAGAACACTGAAGCTTTCTTT. Protein sequence: CASSLRKNTEAFF. Looking up the rest from reference TRBV7-8 and TRBJ1-1 gives the full variable domain: GAGVSQSPRYKVAKRGQDVALRCDPISGHVSLFWYQQALGQGPEFLTYFQNEAQLDKSGLPSDRFFAERPEGSVSTLKIQRTQQEDSAVYLCASSLRKNTEAFFGQGTRLTVV.

The V and J genes are TRBV4-3 and TRBJ2-1; the match to TRBD2 covers 13 bases. V dropped 4 bases and J dropped 4; count of bases not matched to a gene: 4. Germline V lookup: CDR1 LGHNA, CDR2 YSLEER. There are 16 residues in the CDR3. The CDR3 loop reads CASSRQTSGGYNEQFF. The DNA of the CDR3 is TGCGCCAGCAGCCGCCAGACTAGCGGGGGGTACAATGAGCAGTTCTTC.

The chain couples TRBV6-5 to TRBJ1-3, with a tentative D call TRBD1 (5 bases). Germline lookup yields CDR1 MNHEY and CDR2 SVGAGI. The CDR3 is made up of 14 amino acids. V dropped 6 bases and J dropped 0 bases, with 9 bases sitting between them. The CDR3 DNA sequence: TGTGCCAGCAGCTTGACAGCCTCTGGAAACACCATATATTTT. Its protein is CASSLTASGNTIYF.